A selection of T cell receptor beta chains follows, all from one sample in a study of blood T cell repertoires in COVID-19. Repertoires were generated with immunoSEQ multiplex PCR, while TCRdb's copy carries only in-frame clones and drops some. The repertoire consists of 250,000 to 350,000 clones, with 75% to 90% occurring once and the leading ten covering about an eighth. Sequenced input: peripheral blood. The receptors originated from a woman between 70 and 85 years old with COVID-19, enrolled during active disease. Both conserved end residues are part of each CDR3. Fields, in order: J gene, V gene, clone size, D gene, CDR3 protein, CDR3 DNA. A D gene is named only where the DNA matches it firmly. The listing skips clone size in some rows; elsewhere it reads once, few, many or a size class.

>TRBJ2-3|TRBV27|-|-
CASSLNGEDTDTQYF
TGTGCCAGCAGTTTAAACGGGGAGGACACAGATACGCAGTATTTT
>TRBJ2-7|TRBV27|-|TRBD1
CASSSPRGQRSYEQYF
TGTGCCAGCAGTTCCCCCAGGGGACAGAGATCCTACGAGCAGTACTTC
>TRBJ2-2|TRBV11-3|-|TRBD2
CASTIGGVIAGELFF
TGTGCCAGCACCATTGGGGGGGTTATAGCCGGGGAGCTGTTTTTT
>TRBJ1-4|TRBV2|-|TRBD1
CASSGQGALEKLFF
TGTGCCAGCAGTGGTCAGGGGGCATTGGAAAAACTGTTTTTT
>TRBJ1-5|TRBV11-2|-|-
CASSLDRGQPSLDQPQHF
TGTGCCAGCAGCTTAGACCGAGGGCAGCCAAGCCTGGATCAGCCCCAGCATTTT
>TRBJ2-7|TRBV5-1|-|-
CASSLTGPGSSYEQYF
TGCGCCAGCAGCTTGACTGGGCCCGGAAGCTCCTACGAGCAGTACTTC
>TRBJ1-6|TRBV4-3|-|TRBD1
CASSQVATGNSPLHF
TGCGCCAGCAGCCAAGTAGCGACAGGGAATTCACCCCTCCACTTT
>TRBJ2-5|TRBV5-1|-|TRBD2
CASSLAGGIIETQYF
TGCGCCAGCAGCTTGGCGGGGGGTATAATAGAGACCCAGTACTTC
>TRBJ1-2|TRBV6-5|many|-
CASSPTSGQGYTF
TGTGCCAGCAGCCCGACCTCAGGGCAGGGCTACACCTTC
>TRBJ2-1|TRBV19|-|TRBD2
CASSIISSGGYEQFF
TGTGCCAGTAGTATAATTTCTAGCGGGGGCTATGAGCAGTTCTTC
>TRBJ1-1|TRBV7-8|-|-
CASSLARQGNTEAFF
TGTGCCAGCAGCTTAGCGCGGCAGGGGAACACTGAAGCTTTCTTT
>TRBJ1-5|TRBV2|-|TRBD1
CASSGQGNEDQPQHF
TGTGCCAGCAGTGGACAGGGGAACGAAGATCAGCCCCAGCATTTT
>TRBJ2-5|TRBV30|-|TRBD2
CAWGSSGETQYF
TGTGCCTGGGGGTCTAGCGGAGAGACCCAGTACTTC
>TRBJ1-2|TRBV5-8|-|-
CASSLRLSNYGYTF
TGTGCCAGCAGCTTGAGACTTTCTAACTATGGCTACACCTTC
>TRBJ1-5|TRBV18|few|-
CASSPSGSYQPQHF
TGTGCCAGCTCACCTTCAGGGTCCTATCAGCCCCAGCATTTT
>TRBJ2-7|TRBV5-1|-|-
CASMGRHYEQYF
TGCGCCAGCATGGGCAGGCACTACGAGCAGTACTTC
>TRBJ2-3|TRBV27|-|-
CASSLFGGHDTQYF
TGTGCCAGCAGTTTATTTGGAGGTCATGATACGCAGTATTTT
>TRBJ1-3|TRBV5-6|-|-
CASSSRDHGNTIYF
TGTGCCAGCAGCTCGCGGGACCATGGAAACACCATATATTTT
>TRBJ2-7|TRBV24-1|-|-
CATSGANTPYEQYF
TGTGCCACCAGTGGGGCAAATACTCCCTACGAGCAGTACTTC
>TRBJ2-3|TRBV10-3|-|TRBD2
CAISERERGASTDTQYF
TGTGCCATCAGTGAGCGGGAGCGGGGGGCGAGCACAGATACGCAGTATTTT
>TRBJ1-2|TRBV5-1|-|TRBD1
CASSFGTGVGYTF
TGCGCCAGCAGCTTCGGGACAGGGGTCGGCTACACCTTC
>TRBJ2-3|TRBV24-1|-|-
CATSDPGLAGQTDTQYF
TGTGCCACCAGTGACCCGGGGTTGGCGGGGCAGACAGATACGCAGTATTTT
>TRBJ2-1|TRBV6-5|-|-
CASSYSSRGFGEQFF
TGTGCCAGCAGTTACTCGTCCAGGGGTTTCGGTGAGCAGTTCTTC
>TRBJ2-5|TRBV30|-|TRBD2
CAWRTTSGGLRAQYF
TGTGCCTGGAGGACGACTAGCGGGGGCCTAAGGGCCCAGTACTTC
>TRBJ2-2|TRBV3-1/TRBV3-2|-|-
CASSLGRATGELFF
TGTGCCAGCAGCCTGGGCAGGGCCACCGGGGAGCTGTTTTTT
>TRBJ1-2|TRBV15|-|TRBD1
CATSVRTGSGYTF
TGTGCCACCAGCGTCCGGACAGGCTCTGGCTACACCTTC
>TRBJ2-1|TRBV6-2/TRBV6-3|-|TRBD2
CASSYSRLAGSYSYNEQFF
TGTGCCAGCAGTTACTCAAGGCTAGCGGGGTCATACTCCTACAATGAGCAGTTCTTC
>TRBJ2-7|TRBV6-5|-|TRBD2
CASIPSGGSYEQYF
TGTGCCAGCATACCTAGCGGGGGATCTTACGAGCAGTACTTC
>TRBJ2-7|TRBV6-5|-|-
CASSLYAGNSYEQYF
TGTGCCAGCAGTTTGTATGCGGGGAACTCCTACGAGCAGTACTTC
>TRBJ1-6|TRBV19|few|TRBD1
CASTLQGNDNSPLHF
TGTGCCAGCACTTTACAGGGGAATGACAATTCACCCCTCCACTTT
>TRBJ2-3|TRBV2|-|-
CASKDSPISPDTQYF
TGTGCCAGCAAGGACAGTCCCATAAGTCCAGATACGCAGTATTTT
>TRBJ1-1|TRBV30|-|TRBD1
CAWSWGQGQPEAFF
TGTGCCTGGAGTTGGGGACAGGGTCAGCCCGAAGCTTTCTTT
>TRBJ2-1|TRBV24-1|-|-
CATSDGGGLYNEQFF
TGTGCCACCAGTGACGGGGGAGGCCTCTACAATGAGCAGTTCTTC
>TRBJ1-1|TRBV4-1|-|-
CASSQEEVQLWTEAFF
TGCGCCAGCAGCCAAGAAGAGGTGCAGTTGTGGACTGAAGCTTTCTTT
>TRBJ2-3|TRBV27|-|TRBD1
CASTAYRGPLSTDTQYF
TGTGCCAGCACCGCCTACAGGGGGCCCCTTAGCACAGATACGCAGTATTTT
>TRBJ1-1|TRBV29-1|-|-
CSVESRPGAEAFF
TGCAGCGTTGAAAGTCGGCCGGGGGCTGAAGCTTTCTTT
>TRBJ1-3|TRBV7-4|once|-
CASSLFTGSSGNTIYF
TGTGCCAGCAGCTTATTTACAGGGAGCTCTGGAAACACCATATATTTT
>TRBJ2-1|TRBV19|-|-
CASMRGNEQFF
TGTGCCAGTATGCGGGGCAATGAGCAGTTCTTC
>TRBJ1-5|TRBV2|-|-
CASSPLTGRQPQHF
TGTGCCAGCAGTCCCCTCACAGGGCGCCAGCCCCAGCATTTT
>TRBJ1-4|TRBV6-5|-|TRBD1
CASSPSGGVNEKLFF
TGTGCCAGCAGTCCATCAGGGGGCGTAAACGAAAAACTGTTTTTT
>TRBJ1-5|TRBV10-2|-|-
CASGSGEEPQHF
TGCGCCAGCGGGTCGGGGGAAGAGCCCCAGCATTTT
>TRBJ2-7|TRBV19|once|-
CASSNFPGGAGDYEQYF
TGTGCCAGTAGTAACTTCCCAGGGGGAGCGGGGGACTACGAGCAGTACTTC
>TRBJ1-2|TRBV30|once|-
CAWSVLNRNYGYTF
TGTGCCTGGAGTGTACTAAACCGGAACTATGGCTACACCTTC
>TRBJ2-3|TRBV24-1|-|-
CATSARQPTDTQYF
TGTGCCACCAGTGCGAGGCAGCCCACAGATACGCAGTATTTT
>TRBJ2-3|TRBV9|-|TRBD2
CASSVESGGATDTQYF
TGTGCCAGCAGCGTAGAAAGCGGGGGGGCCACGGATACGCAGTATTTT
>TRBJ2-7|TRBV11-2|-|TRBD2
CASRGSGGAEVYEQYF
TGTGCCAGCAGGGGGAGCGGGGGGGCCGAAGTCTACGAGCAGTACTTC
>TRBJ1-4|TRBV7-8|once|-
CASSLASEKLFF
TGTGCCAGCAGCTTAGCCAGTGAAAAACTGTTTTTT
>TRBJ1-5|TRBV12-3/TRBV12-4|-|-
CASRSSNQPQHF
TGTGCCAGCAGGTCCAGTAATCAGCCCCAGCATTTT